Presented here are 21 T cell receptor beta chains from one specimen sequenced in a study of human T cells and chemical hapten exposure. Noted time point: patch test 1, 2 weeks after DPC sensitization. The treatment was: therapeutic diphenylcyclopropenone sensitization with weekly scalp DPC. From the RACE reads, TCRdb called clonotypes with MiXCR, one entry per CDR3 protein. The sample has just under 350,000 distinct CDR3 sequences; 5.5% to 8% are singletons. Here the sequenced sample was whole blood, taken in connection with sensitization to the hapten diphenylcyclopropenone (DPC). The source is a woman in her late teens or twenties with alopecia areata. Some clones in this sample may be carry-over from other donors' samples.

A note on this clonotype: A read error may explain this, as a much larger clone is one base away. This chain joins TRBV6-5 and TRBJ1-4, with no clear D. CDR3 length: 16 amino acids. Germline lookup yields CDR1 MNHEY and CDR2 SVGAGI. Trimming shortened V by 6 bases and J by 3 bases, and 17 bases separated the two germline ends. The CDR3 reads CASSHDGRGSNEKLFF. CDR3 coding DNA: TGTGCCAGCAGCCATGATGGGCGCGGTTCTAATGAAAAACTGTTTTTT.

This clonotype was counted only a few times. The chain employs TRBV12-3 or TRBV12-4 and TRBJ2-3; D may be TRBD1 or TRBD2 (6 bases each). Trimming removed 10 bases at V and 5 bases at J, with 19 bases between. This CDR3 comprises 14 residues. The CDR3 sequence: CATTQRGQGDTQYF. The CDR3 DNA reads TGTGCCACCACCCAACGGGGGCAGGGAGATACGCAGTATTTT.

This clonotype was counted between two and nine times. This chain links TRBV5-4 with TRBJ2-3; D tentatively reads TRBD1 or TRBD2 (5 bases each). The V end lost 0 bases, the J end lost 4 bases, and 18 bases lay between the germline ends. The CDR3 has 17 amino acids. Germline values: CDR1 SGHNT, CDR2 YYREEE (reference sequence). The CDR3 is CASSLELMGENADTQYF. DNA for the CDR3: TGTGCCAGCAGCTTGGAGTTGATGGGGGAGAACGCAGATACGCAGTATTTT.

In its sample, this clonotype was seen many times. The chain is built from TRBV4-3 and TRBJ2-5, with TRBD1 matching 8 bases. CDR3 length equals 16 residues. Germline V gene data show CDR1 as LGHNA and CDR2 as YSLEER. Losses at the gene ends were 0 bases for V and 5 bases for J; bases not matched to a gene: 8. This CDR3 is CASSQESGRGQETQYF. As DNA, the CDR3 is TGCGCCAGCAGCCAAGAATCGGGCAGGGGGCAGGAGACCCAGTACTTC.

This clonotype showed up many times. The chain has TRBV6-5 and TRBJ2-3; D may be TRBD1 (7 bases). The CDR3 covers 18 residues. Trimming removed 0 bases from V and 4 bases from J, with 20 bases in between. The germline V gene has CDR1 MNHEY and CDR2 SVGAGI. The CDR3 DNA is TGTGCCAGCAGTTACTCGGCCGGAGACAGGGAGGTCCCAGATACGCAGTATTTT. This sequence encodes CASSYSAGDREVPDTQYF.

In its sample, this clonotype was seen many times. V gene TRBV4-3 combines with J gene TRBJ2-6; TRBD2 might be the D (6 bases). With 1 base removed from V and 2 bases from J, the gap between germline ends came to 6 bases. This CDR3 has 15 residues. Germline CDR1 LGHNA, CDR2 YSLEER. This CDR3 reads CASSQGRAGANVLTF. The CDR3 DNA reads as TGCGCCAGCAGCCAAGGGAGGGCTGGGGCCAACGTCCTGACTTTC.

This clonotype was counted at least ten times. CDR3 sequence reads: CASSPDRGGIQPQHF. The CDR3 DNA reads TGTGCCAGCTCACCGGACAGGGGAGGAATCCAGCCCCAGCATTTT. The chain joins TRBV18 to TRBJ1-5, with 9 bases that match TRBD1. Germline V gene data show CDR1 as KGHSH and CDR2 as LQKENI. Trimming cost V 3 bases and J 7 bases; bases outside gene matches: 7. The length of the CDR3 is 15 residues.

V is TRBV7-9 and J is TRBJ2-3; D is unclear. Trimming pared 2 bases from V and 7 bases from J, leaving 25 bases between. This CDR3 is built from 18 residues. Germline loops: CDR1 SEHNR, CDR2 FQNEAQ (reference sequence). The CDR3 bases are TGTGCCAGCAGCTTAAGAGACTCCCGCGCCTCCGAAGGCAATACGCAGTATTTT. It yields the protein CASSLRDSRASEGNTQYF.

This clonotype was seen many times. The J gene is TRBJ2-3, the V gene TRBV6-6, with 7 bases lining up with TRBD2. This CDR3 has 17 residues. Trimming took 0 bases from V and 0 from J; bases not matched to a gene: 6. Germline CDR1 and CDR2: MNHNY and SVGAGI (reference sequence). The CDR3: CASSYSLLATSTDTQYF. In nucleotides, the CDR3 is TGTGCCAGCAGTTACTCTTTACTAGCGACTAGCACAGATACGCAGTATTTT.

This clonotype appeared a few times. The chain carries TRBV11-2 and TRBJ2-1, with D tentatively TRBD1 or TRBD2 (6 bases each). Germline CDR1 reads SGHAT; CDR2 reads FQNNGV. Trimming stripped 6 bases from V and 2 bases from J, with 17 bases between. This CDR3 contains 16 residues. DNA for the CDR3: TGTGCCAGCAGTCGTATAGGGGGGCGTCCCTACAATGAGCAGTTCTTC. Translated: CASSRIGGRPYNEQFF.

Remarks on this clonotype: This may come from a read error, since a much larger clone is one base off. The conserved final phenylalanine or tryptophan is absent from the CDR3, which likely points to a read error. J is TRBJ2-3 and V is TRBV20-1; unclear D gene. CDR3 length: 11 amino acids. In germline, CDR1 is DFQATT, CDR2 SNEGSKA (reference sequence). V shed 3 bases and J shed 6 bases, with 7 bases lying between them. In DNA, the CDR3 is TGCAGTGCTAGTCCAGCGGATACGCAGTATTTA. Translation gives CSASPADTQYL.

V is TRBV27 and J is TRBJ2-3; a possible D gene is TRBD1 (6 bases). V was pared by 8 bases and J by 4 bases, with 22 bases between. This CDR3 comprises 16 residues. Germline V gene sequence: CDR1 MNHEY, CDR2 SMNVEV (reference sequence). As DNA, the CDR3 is TGTGCCAGCTACCCCCCAGGGGCACGGGGACCAGATACGCAGTATTTT. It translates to CASYPPGARGPDTQYF.

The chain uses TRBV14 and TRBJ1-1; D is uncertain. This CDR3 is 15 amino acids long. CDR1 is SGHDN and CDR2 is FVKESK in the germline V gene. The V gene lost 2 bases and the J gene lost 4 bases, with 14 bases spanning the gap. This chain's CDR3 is CASSQRYGGATEAFF. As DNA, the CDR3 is TGTGCCAGCAGCCAAAGGTACGGTGGAGCCACTGAAGCTTTCTTT.

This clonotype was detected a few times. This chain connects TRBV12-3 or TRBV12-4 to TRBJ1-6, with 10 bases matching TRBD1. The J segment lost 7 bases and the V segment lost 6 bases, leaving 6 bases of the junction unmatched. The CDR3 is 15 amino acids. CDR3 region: CASSGRQGANSPLHF. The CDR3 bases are TGTGCCAGCAGCGGACGACAGGGGGCCAATTCACCCCTCCACTTT.

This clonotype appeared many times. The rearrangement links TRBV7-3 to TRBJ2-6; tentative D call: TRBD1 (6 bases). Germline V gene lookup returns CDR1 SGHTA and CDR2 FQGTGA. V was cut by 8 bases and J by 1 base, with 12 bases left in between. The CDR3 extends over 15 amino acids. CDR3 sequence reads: CASGKQGSGANVLTF. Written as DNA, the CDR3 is TGTGCCAGCGGAAAACAGGGATCTGGGGCCAACGTCCTGACTTTC.

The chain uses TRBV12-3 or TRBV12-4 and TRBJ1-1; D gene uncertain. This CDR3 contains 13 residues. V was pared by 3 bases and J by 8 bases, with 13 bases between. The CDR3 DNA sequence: TGTGCCAGCAGTTTCTATCGGGAAGGGGAAGCTTTCTTT. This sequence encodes CASSFYREGEAFF.

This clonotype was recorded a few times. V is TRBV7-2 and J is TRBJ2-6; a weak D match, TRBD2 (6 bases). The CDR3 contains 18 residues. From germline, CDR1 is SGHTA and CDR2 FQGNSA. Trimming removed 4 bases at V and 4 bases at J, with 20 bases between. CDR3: CASSSFGRGRMGANVLTF. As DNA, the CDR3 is TGTGCCAGCAGCTCTTTTGGGCGGGGCCGAATGGGGGCCAACGTCCTGACTTTC.

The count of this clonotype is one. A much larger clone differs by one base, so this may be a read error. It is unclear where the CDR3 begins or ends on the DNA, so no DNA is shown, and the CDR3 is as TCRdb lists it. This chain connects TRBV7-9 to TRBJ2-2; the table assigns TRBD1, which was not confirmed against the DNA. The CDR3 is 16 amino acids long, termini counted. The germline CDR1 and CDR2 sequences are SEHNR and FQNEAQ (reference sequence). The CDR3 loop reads CASSLVGQGNTGELSF.

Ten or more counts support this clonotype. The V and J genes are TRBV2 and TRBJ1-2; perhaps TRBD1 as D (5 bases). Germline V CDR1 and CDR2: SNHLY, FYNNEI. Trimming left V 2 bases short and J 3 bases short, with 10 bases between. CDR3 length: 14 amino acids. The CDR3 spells CASSEIGTDYGYTF. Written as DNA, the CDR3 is TGTGCCAGCAGTGAAATTGGGACGGACTATGGCTACACCTTC. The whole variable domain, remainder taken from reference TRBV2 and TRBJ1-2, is EPEVTQTPSHQVTQMGQEVILRCVPISNHLYFYWYRQILGQKVEFLVSFYNNEISEKSEIFDDQFSVERPDGSNFTLKIRSTKLEDSAMYFCASSEIGTDYGYTFGSGTRLTVV.

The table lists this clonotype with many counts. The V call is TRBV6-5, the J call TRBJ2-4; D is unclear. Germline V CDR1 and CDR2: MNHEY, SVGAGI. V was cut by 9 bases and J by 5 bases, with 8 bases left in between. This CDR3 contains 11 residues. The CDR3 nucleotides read TGTGCCAGTGGACGGGAAAACATTCAGTACTTC. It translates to CASGRENIQYF.

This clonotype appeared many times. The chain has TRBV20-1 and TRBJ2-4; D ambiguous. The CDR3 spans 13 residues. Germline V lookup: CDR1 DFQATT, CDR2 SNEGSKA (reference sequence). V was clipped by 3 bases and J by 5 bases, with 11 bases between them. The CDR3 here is CSARTSPQNIQYF. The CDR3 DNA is TGCAGTGCTAGGACGTCACCCCAAAACATTCAGTACTTC.